Below are 7 T cell receptor beta chains sequenced from a single sample in a study of T cell repertoires in cytomegalovirus infection. No antigen has been identified for these receptors. Each CDR3 protein gets one entry after TCRdb re-called the reads with MiXCR. The sample yields around 800,000 distinct CDR3 sequences, around a third seen once. The source was cultured CD8+ T cells from PBMCs, collected from culture after CMV antigen stimulation. The origin of the receptors is a human donor in good health (CMV status not recorded). Some clones in this sample may be carry-over from other donors' samples.

On this clonotype itself: A read error may be the cause here, since a much bigger clone is one base away. The chain uses TRBV7-6 and TRBJ1-2; the D is unclear. The CDR3 consists of 13 residues. Germline lookup yields CDR1 SGHVS and CDR2 FNYEAQ. V lost 3 bases, J lost 4 bases, and 9 bases lay in between. CDR3 nucleotides: TGTGCCAGCAGCTTCAGGATCTCCTATGGCTACACCTTC. Protein sequence: CASSFRISYGYTF. The full variable domain, completed using reference TRBV7-6 and TRBJ1-2, is GAGVSQSPRYKVTKRGQDVALRCDPISGHVSLYWYRQALGQGPEFLTYFNYEAQQDKSGLPNDRFSAERPEGSISTLTIQRTEQRDSAMYRCASSFRISYGYTFGSGTRLTVV.

The chain recombines TRBV6-5 with TRBJ2-7; no clear D. There are 17 residues in the CDR3. Looked up from germline, CDR1 is MNHEY and CDR2 is SVGAGI. V was pared by 4 bases and J by 0 bases, with 19 bases between. The CDR3 DNA is TGTGCCAGCAGTTCGGTCCCTACAGCGTCCAGCTCCTACGAGCAGTACTTC. Encoded protein: CASSSVPTASSSYEQYF.

V usage is TRBV7-6 and J usage is TRBJ2-7; 9 nucleotides match TRBD1. CDR1 and CDR2 from the germline V gene are SGHVS and FNYEAQ. J gave up 2 bases and V 2 bases, and 7 bases lay outside the gene matches. The CDR3 loop spans 16 amino acids. The chain's CDR3 is CASSLYRGRAAYEQYF. The DNA of the CDR3 is TGTGCCAGCAGCTTATACAGGGGGCGGGCCGCCTACGAGCAGTACTTC.

Only a few counts were recorded for this clonotype. The chain is built from TRBV27 and TRBJ1-1; D gene uncertain. With 3 bases removed from V and 5 bases from J, the gap between germline ends came to 10 bases. Germline values: CDR1 MNHEY, CDR2 SMNVEV (reference sequence). This CDR3 spans 13 amino acids. The CDR3 here is CASSFTRETEAFF. The DNA for the CDR3 is TGTGCCAGCAGTTTTACGCGGGAGACTGAAGCTTTCTTT.

In this sample, this clonotype turned up many times. The V gene is TRBV7-8, the J gene TRBJ2-7, with TRBD1 matching 9 bases. The CDR3 totals 18 residues. CDR1 is SGHVS, CDR2 FQNEAQ, per germline. Trimming cost V 2 bases and J 4 bases; bases outside gene matches: 15. The CDR3 loop is CASSLPQNGTGSWYEQYF. For the CDR3, the DNA is TGTGCCAGCAGCTTACCACAGAACGGGACAGGGAGTTGGTACGAGCAGTACTTC.

Details on this clonotype: This sequence may be a read error, since a much larger clone differs from it by one base. This chain uses TRBV7-2 with TRBJ1-5; 7 nucleotides line up with TRBD1. Germline V gene sequence: CDR1 SGHTA, CDR2 FQGNSA. This CDR3 region has 16 residues. The DNA of the CDR3 is TGTGTCAGCAGCGCCGGGACAGTGCGTAGCAATCAGCCCCAGCATTTT. Translating gives CVSSAGTVRSNQPQHF.

This rearrangement joins TRBV18 to TRBJ2-2; D may be TRBD1 (6 bases). CDR1 is KGHSH, CDR2 LQKENI, per germline. The CDR3 runs to 19 residues. Trimming shortened V by 2 bases and J by 8 bases, and 27 bases separated the two germline ends. The CDR3 DNA follows: TGTGCCAGCTCACCAAACACCCCCGACAGGCCAGCCCCACCGGGGGAGCTGTTTTTT. Encoded protein: CASSPNTPDRPAPPGELFF. Full variable domain (rest looked up from reference TRBV18 and TRBJ2-2): NAGVMQNPRHLVRRRGQEARLRCSPMKGHSHVYWYRQLPEEGLKFMVYLQKENIIDESGMPKERFSAEFPKEGPSILRIQQVVRGDSAAYFCASSPNTPDRPAPPGELFFGEGSRLTVL.